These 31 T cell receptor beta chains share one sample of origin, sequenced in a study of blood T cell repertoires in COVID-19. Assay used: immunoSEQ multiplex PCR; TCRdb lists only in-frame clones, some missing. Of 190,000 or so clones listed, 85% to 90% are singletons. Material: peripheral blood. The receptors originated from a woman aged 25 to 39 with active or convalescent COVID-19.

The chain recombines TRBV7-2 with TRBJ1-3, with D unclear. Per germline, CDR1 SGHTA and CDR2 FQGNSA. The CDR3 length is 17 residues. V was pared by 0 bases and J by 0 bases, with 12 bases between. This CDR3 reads CASSLAPGSSSGNTIYF. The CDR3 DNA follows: TGTGCCAGCAGCTTAGCTCCGGGGTCGTCCTCTGGAAACACCATATATTTT. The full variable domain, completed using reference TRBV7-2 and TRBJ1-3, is GAGVSQSPSNKVTEKGKDVELRCDPISGHTALYWYRQSLGQGLEFLIYFQGNSAPDKSGLPSDRFSAERTGGSVSTLTIQRTQQEDSAVYLCASSLAPGSSSGNTIYFGEGSWLTVV.

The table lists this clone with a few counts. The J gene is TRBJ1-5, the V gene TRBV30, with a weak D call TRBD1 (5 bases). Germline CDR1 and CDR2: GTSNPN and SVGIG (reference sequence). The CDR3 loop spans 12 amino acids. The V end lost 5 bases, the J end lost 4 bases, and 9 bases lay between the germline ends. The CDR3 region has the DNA TGTGCCTGGGGTGGGGGGAATCAGCCCCAGCATTTT. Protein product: CAWGGGNQPQHF. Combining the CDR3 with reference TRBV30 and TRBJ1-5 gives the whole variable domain SQTIHQWPATLVQPVGSPLSLECTVEGTSNPNLYWYRQAAGRGLQLLFYSVGIGQISSEVPQNLSASRPQDRQFILSSKKLLLSDSGFYLCAWGGGNQPQHFGDGTRLSIL.

The CDR3 DNA sequence: TGTGCCAGCGTTTGGGGTCGGGGATACAGGGACTATGGCTACACCTTC. Its protein product is CASVWGRGYRDYGYTF. The J gene is TRBJ1-2, the V gene TRBV28, with D maybe TRBD1 (6 bases). V lost 8 bases to trimming and J lost 3 bases, with 22 bases between them. Germline-derived CDR1 and CDR2 are MDHEN and SYDVKM. The CDR3 contains 16 residues.

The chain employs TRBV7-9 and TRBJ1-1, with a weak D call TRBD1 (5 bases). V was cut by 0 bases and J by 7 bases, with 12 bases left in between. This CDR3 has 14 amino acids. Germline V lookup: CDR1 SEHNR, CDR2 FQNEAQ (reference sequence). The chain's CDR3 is CASSLAKDINEAFF. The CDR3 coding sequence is TGTGCCAGCAGCTTAGCGAAGGACATCAATGAAGCTTTCTTT.

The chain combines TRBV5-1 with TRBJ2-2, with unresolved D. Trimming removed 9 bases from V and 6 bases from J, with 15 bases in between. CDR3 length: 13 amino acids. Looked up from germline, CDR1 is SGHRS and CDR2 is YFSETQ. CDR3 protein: CATVEWLAGELFF. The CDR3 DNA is TGCGCCACTGTGGAGTGGCTGGCCGGGGAGCTGTTTTTT.

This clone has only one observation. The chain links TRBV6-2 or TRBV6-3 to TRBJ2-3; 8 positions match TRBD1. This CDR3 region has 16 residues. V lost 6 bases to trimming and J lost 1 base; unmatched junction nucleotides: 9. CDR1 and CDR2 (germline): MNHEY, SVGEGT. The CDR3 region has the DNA TGTGCCAGCAGCCTAACAGGGGGTGAGGGCACAGATACGCAGTATTTT. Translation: CASSLTGGEGTDTQYF.

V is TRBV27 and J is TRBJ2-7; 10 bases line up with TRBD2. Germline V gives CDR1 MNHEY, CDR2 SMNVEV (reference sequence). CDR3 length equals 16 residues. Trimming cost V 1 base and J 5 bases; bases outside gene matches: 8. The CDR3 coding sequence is TGTGCCAGCAGTTTATTTCCTAGCGGGAGTTCCAACGAGCAGTACTTC. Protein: CASSLFPSGSSNEQYF.

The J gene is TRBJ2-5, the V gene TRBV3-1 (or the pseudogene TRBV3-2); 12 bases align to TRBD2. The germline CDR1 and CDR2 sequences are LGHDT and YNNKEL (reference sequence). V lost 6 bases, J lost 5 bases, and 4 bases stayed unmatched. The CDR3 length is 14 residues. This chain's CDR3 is CASRATSGSETQYF. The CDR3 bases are TGTGCCAGCAGAGCGACTAGCGGGAGTGAGACCCAGTACTTC.

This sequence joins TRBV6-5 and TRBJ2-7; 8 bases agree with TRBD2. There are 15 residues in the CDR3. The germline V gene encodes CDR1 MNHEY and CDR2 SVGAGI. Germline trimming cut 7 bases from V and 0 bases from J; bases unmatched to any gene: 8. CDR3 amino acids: CASIGREGSSYEQYF. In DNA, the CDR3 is TGTGCCAGCATCGGACGGGAGGGATCCTCCTACGAGCAGTACTTC.

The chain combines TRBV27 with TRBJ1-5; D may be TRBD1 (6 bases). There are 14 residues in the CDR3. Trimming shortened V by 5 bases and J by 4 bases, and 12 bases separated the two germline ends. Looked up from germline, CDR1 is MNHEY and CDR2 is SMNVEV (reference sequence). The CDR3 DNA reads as TGTGCCAGCAGTCTTACAAGGGGGAATCAGCCCCAGCATTTT. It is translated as CASSLTRGNQPQHF.

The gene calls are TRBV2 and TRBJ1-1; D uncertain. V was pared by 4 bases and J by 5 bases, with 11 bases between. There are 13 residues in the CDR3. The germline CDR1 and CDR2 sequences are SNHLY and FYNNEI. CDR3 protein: CASSVGLLTEAFF. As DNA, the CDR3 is TGTGCCAGCAGTGTCGGTCTCCTTACTGAAGCTTTCTTT.

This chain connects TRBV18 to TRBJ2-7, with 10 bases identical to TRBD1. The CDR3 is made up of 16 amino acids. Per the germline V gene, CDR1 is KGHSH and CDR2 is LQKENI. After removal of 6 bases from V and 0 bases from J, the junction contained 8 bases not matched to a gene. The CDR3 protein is CASSPGQGETSYEQYF. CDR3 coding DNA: TGTGCCAGCTCGCCCGGACAGGGGGAGACCTCCTACGAGCAGTACTTC.

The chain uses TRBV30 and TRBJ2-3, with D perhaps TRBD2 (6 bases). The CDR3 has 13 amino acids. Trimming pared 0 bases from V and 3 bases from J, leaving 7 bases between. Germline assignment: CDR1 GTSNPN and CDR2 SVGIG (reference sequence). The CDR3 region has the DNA TGTGCCTGGAGTGTGGGGACTACAGATACGCAGTATTTT. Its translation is CAWSVGTTDTQYF.

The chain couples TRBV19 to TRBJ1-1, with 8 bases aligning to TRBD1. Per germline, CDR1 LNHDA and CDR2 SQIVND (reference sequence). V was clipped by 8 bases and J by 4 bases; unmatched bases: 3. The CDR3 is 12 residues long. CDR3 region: CASQGQGTEAFF. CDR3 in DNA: TGTGCCAGTCAAGGACAGGGCACTGAAGCTTTCTTT.

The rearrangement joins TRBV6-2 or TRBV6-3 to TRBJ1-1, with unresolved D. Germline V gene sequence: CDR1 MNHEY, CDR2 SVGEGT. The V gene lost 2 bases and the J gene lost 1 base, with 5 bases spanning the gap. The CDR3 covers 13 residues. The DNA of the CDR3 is TGTGCCAGCAGTTACATTCGGAACACTGAAGCTTTCTTT. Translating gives CASSYIRNTEAFF.

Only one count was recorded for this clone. The CDR3 here is CASSYSTVNYGYTF. The CDR3 region has the DNA TGTGCCAGCAGTTACTCGACAGTAAACTATGGCTACACCTTC. V usage is TRBV6-2 or TRBV6-3 and J usage is TRBJ1-2, with D possibly matching TRBD1 (5 bases). Germline values: CDR1 MNHEY, CDR2 SVGEGT. V lost 0 bases to trimming and J lost 2 bases, with 7 bases between them. The CDR3 loop spans 14 amino acids.

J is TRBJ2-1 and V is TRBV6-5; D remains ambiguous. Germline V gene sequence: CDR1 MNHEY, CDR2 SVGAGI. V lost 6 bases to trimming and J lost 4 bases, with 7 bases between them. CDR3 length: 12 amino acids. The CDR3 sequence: CASSYNYNEQFF. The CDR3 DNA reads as TGTGCCAGCAGCTATAATTACAATGAGCAGTTCTTC.

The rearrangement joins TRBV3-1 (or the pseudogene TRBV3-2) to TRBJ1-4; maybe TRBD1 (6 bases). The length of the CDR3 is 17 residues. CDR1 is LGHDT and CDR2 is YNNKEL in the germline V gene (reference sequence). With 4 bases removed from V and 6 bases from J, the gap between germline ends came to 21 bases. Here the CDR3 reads CASSLGGRGRFHEKLFF. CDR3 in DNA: TGTGCCAGCAGCCTGGGGGGGCGGGGCAGGTTCCATGAAAAACTGTTTTTT.

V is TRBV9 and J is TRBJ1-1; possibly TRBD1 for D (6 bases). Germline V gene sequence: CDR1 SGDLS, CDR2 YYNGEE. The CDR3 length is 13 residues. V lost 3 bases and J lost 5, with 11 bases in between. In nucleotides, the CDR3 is TGTGCCAGCAGCGGGACAGATAGAACTGAAGCTTTCTTT. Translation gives CASSGTDRTEAFF.

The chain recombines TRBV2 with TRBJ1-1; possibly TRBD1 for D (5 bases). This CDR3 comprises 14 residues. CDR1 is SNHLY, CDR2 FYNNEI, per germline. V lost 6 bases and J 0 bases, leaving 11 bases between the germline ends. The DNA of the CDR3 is TGTGCCAGCAGCGCGGGACCTTTGAACACTGAAGCTTTCTTT. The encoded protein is CASSAGPLNTEAFF.

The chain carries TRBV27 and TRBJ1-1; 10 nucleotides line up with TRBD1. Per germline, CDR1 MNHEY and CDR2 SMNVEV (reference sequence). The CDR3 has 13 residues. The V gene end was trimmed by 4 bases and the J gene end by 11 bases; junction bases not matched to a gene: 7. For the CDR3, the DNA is TGTGCCAGCAGTTGGGACAGGGGCAAAGGGGCTTTCTTT. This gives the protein CASSWDRGKGAFF.

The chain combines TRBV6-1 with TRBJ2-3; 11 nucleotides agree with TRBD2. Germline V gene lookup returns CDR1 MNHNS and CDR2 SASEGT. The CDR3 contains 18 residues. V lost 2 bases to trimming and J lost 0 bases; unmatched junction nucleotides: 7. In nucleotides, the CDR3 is TGTGCCAGCAGTGAACAGACTAGCGGGACTACTAGCACAGATACGCAGTATTTT. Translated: CASSEQTSGTTSTDTQYF.

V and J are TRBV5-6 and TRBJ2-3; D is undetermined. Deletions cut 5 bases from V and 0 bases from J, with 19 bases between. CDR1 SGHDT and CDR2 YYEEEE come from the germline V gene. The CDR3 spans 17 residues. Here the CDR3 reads CASSQGVARYSTDTQYF. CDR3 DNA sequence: TGTGCCAGCAGTCAAGGTGTCGCTAGATATAGCACAGATACGCAGTATTTT.

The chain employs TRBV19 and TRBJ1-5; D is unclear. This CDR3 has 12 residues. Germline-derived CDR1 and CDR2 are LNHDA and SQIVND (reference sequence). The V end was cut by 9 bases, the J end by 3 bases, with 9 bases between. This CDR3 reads CASAGNNQPQHF. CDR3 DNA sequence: TGTGCCAGCGCGGGGAACAATCAGCCCCAGCATTTT.

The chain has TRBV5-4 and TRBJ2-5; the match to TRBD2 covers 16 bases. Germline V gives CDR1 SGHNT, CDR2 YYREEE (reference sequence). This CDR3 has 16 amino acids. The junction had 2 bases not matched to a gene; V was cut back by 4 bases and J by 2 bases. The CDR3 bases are TGTGCCAGCAGCCCGGGACTAGCGGGGGGGCAAGAGACCCAGTACTTC. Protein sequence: CASSPGLAGGQETQYF.

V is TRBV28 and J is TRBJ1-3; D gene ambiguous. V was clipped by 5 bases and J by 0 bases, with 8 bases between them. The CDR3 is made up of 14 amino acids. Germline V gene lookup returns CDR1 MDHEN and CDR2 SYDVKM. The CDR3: CASSETYSGNTIYF. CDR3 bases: TGTGCCAGCAGTGAGACTTACTCTGGAAACACCATATATTTT.

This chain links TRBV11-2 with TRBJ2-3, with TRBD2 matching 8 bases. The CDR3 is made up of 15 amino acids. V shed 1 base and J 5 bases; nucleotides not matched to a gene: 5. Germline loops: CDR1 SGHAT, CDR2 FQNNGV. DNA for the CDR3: TGTGCCAGCAGCTTAGCCGGGGGGGCCCTAGATACGCAGTATTTT. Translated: CASSLAGGALDTQYF.

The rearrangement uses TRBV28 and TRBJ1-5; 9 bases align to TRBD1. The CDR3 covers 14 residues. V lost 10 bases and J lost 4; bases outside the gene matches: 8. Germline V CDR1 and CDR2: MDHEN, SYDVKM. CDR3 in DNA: TGTGCCATCCACGCGACAGGGGGGAATCAGCCCCAGCATTTT. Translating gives CAIHATGGNQPQHF.

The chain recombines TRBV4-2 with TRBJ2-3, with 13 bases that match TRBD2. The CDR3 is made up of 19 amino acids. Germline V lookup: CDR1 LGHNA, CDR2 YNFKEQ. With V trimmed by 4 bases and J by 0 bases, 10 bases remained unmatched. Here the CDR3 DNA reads TGTGCCAGCAGCCTTCCTACTAGCGGGGGGGCCTTTAGCACAGATACGCAGTATTTT. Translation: CASSLPTSGGAFSTDTQYF.

CDR3 protein: CASRELFHEAFF. CDR3 bases: TGTGCCAGCAGGGAGTTATTTCATGAAGCTTTCTTT. V gene TRBV6-5 combines with J gene TRBJ1-1; D unclear. Trimming stripped 6 bases from V and 7 bases from J, with 12 bases between. Per the germline V gene, CDR1 is MNHEY and CDR2 is SVGAGI. The CDR3 has 12 amino acids.

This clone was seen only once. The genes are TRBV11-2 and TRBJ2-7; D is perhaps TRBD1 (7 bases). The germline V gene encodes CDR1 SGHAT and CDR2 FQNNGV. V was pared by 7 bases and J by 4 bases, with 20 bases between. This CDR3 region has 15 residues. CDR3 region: CASKLAGGGQYEQYF. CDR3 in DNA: TGTGCCAGCAAGTTAGCAGGGGGAGGACAATACGAGCAGTACTTC.